These T cell receptor beta chains were read from a single sample in a study of beta chain features in type 1 diabetes. Repertoires were generated with immunoSEQ multiplex PCR, while TCRdb's copy carries only in-frame clones and drops some. The sample records roughly 400,000 clones, over 13% being singletons. Sequenced material: naive CD4+ T cells from blood. Receptors were obtained from a young woman in good health. Both conserved end residues are part of each CDR3. A D gene is named only where the DNA matches it firmly. Some rows have no size entry. The others give once, few or many, or a class for an expanded clone.

V gene	D gene	clone size	J gene	CDR3 protein	CDR3 DNA
TRBV4-1	TRBD2	-	TRBJ2-7	CASSQASGQSYEQYF	TGCGCCAGCAGCCAAGCTAGCGGGCAATCCTACGAGCAGTACTTC
TRBV9	TRBD1	-	TRBJ1-1	CASSVRTGRTEAFF	TGTGCCAGCAGCGTTAGGACAGGACGGACTGAAGCTTTCTTT
TRBV30	TRBD1	few	TRBJ2-1	CAWKSPGTDNNEQFF	TGTGCCTGGAAATCTCCTGGGACAGACAACAATGAGCAGTTCTTC
TRBV5-1	-	-	TRBJ2-3	CASTYTDTQYF	TGCGCCAGCACCTACACAGATACGCAGTATTTT
TRBV5-4	TRBD2	few	TRBJ2-1	CASSPTSGSLNEQFF	TGTGCCAGCAGCCCTACTAGCGGGAGCTTGAATGAGCAGTTCTTC
TRBV19	TRBD1	-	TRBJ2-1	CASTQGAHSSYNEQFF	TGTGCAAGTACCCAGGGGGCGCACAGCAGCTACAATGAGCAGTTCTTC
TRBV23-1	-	-	TRBJ1-3	CASYRGENTIYF	TGCGCCAGCTACCGGGGGGAAAACACCATATATTTT
TRBV30	-	-	TRBJ2-1	CAWEIMEYEQFF	TGTGCCTGGGAAATTATGGAGTATGAGCAGTTCTTC
TRBV5-4	-	few	TRBJ2-5	CASSLGVASVVWETQYF	TGTGCCAGCAGCTTGGGCGTGGCTAGCGTGGTTTGGGAGACCCAGTACTTC
TRBV7-2	-	few	TRBJ2-7	CASSPPSYEQYF	TGTGCCAGCAGCCCTCCTTCCTACGAGCAGTACTTC
TRBV28	-	-	TRBJ2-2	CASVPGHLTGELFF	TGTGCCAGCGTCCCGGGACACCTAACCGGGGAGCTGTTTTTT
TRBV18	-	-	TRBJ1-5	CASSRGGVSNQPQHF	TGTGCCAGCTCTCGAGGGGGAGTTAGCAATCAGCCCCAGCATTTT
TRBV7-3	-	-	TRBJ1-5	CASSPGGNQPQHF	TGTGCCAGCAGCCCGGGGGGAAATCAGCCCCAGCATTTT
TRBV28	-	few	TRBJ2-7	CASSLWGGYRAYEQYF	TGTGCCAGCAGTTTATGGGGTGGGTACAGGGCCTACGAGCAGTACTTC
TRBV6-5	-	-	TRBJ2-7	CASSKGYSYEQYF	TGTGCCAGCAGTAAGGGGTACTCCTACGAGCAGTACTTC
TRBV29-1	TRBD2	few	TRBJ2-5	CSVDGASGQETQYF	TGCAGCGTTGATGGGGCTAGCGGACAAGAGACCCAGTACTTC
TRBV15	TRBD1	-	TRBJ1-5	CATSRPRDRVSNQPQHF	TGTGCCACCAGCAGACCTCGGGACAGAGTTAGCAATCAGCCCCAGCATTTT
TRBV29-1	-	-	TRBJ2-7	CSVRGQVPNEQYF	TGCAGCGTTAGGGGTCAGGTTCCCAACGAGCAGTACTTC
TRBV7-9	-	-	TRBJ1-1	CASTADWGTEAFF	TGTGCCAGCACCGCGGACTGGGGCACTGAAGCTTTCTTT
TRBV4-1	-	-	TRBJ1-5	CASSQNSWEGSNQPQHF	TGCGCCAGCAGCCAAAACAGCTGGGAGGGCAGCAATCAGCCCCAGCATTTT
TRBV6-6	TRBD1	-	TRBJ1-5	CASRTDRGNQPQHF	TGTGCCAGCAGGACGGACAGGGGTAATCAGCCCCAGCATTTT
TRBV30	TRBD1	-	TRBJ2-1	CAWSFRGTGLGQFF	TGTGCCTGGAGTTTCCGAGGGACAGGCCTAGGGCAGTTCTTC
TRBV28	-	-	TRBJ2-1	CASSRSPLTYNEQFF	TGTGCCAGCAGCCGGTCCCCCCTAACCTACAATGAGCAGTTCTTC
TRBV7-2	-	-	TRBJ2-7	CASSLANGIYEQYF	TGTGCCAGCAGCTTAGCAAACGGGATTTACGAGCAGTACTTC
TRBV10-3	-	few	TRBJ2-7	CAISDAVEQYF	TGTGCCATCAGTGATGCAGTTGAGCAGTACTTC
TRBV29-1	TRBD2	few	TRBJ2-7	CSGTVTSGSAYEQYF	TGCAGCGGTACGGTTACTAGCGGGAGTGCCTACGAGCAGTACTTC
TRBV11-2	-	-	TRBJ2-7	CASSPSTGLYEQYF	TGTGCCAGCAGCCCCAGTACAGGGCTCTACGAGCAGTACTTC
TRBV2	-	few	TRBJ1-1	CASSVEGVNTEAFF	TGTGCCAGCAGTGTCGAAGGGGTGAACACTGAAGCTTTCTTT
TRBV5-1	TRBD2	-	TRBJ2-1	CASSLASGSYNEQFF	TGCGCCAGCAGCTTAGCTAGCGGGAGTTACAATGAGCAGTTCTTC
TRBV27	-	few	TRBJ1-5	CASSQENSNQPQHF	TGTGCCAGCAGTCAAGAGAATAGCAATCAGCCCCAGCATTTT
TRBV29-1	-	few	TRBJ2-2	CSFAGTPNTGELFF	TGCAGCTTCGCCGGGACTCCGAACACCGGGGAGCTGTTTTTT
TRBV2	-	few	TRBJ2-1	CASILAWVNEQFF	TGTGCCAGCATCCTAGCCTGGGTAAATGAGCAGTTCTTC
TRBV5-6	TRBD2	few	TRBJ2-1	CASSLGLAGPNEQFF	TGTGCCAGCAGCTTGGGACTAGCGGGACCCAATGAGCAGTTCTTC
TRBV11-2	TRBD2	-	TRBJ2-7	CASSLEREGGQYF	TGTGCCAGCAGCTTAGAGCGGGAGGGTGGACAGTACTTC
TRBV28	TRBD2	few	TRBJ2-1	CASSSGSGRRSYNEQFF	TGTGCCAGCAGTTCCGGTAGCGGGAGAAGGTCCTACAATGAGCAGTTCTTC
TRBV5-1	-	few	TRBJ1-1	CASSLTSGVLAPEAFF	TGCGCCAGCAGCTTGACATCGGGGGTTTTAGCGCCTGAAGCTTTCTTT
TRBV9	-	few	TRBJ1-2	CASSVDPNRGYYGYTF	TGTGCCAGCAGCGTAGATCCGAACCGGGGATACTATGGCTACACCTTC
TRBV19	TRBD2	few	TRBJ2-7	CASSSRTSGRSEQYF	TGTGCCAGTAGTTCCCGGACTAGCGGGAGGTCTGAGCAGTACTTC
TRBV4-2	-	-	TRBJ1-1	CASSQDWEGQRTEAFF	TGTGCCAGCAGCCAAGATTGGGAGGGGCAGAGGACTGAAGCTTTCTTT
TRBV9	TRBD2	few	TRBJ2-3	CASSAGGDTQYF	TGTGCCAGCAGCGCCGGGGGGGATACGCAGTATTTT
TRBV5-4	-	few	TRBJ2-1	CASTNGGGRLSSYNEQFF	TGTGCCAGCACCAACGGGGGAGGACGATTGAGCTCCTACAATGAGCAGTTCTTC
TRBV7-9	-	once	TRBJ1-1	CASSPDTVNTEAFF	TGTGCCAGCAGCCCTGACACCGTGAACACTGAAGCTTTCTTT
TRBV7-9	-	-	TRBJ1-5	CASSLGQGNQPQHF	TGTGCCAGCAGCTTAGGACAGGGCAATCAGCCCCAGCATTTT
TRBV29-1	TRBD2	few	TRBJ2-7	CSVRSSGIVSYEQYF	TGCAGCGTCCGTTCTAGCGGGATTGTATCCTACGAGCAGTACTTC
TRBV5-1	TRBD2	-	TRBJ2-7	CASSESASGSYEQYF	TGCGCCAGCAGCGAGTCAGCTAGCGGGAGTTACGAGCAGTACTTC
TRBV28	TRBD2	-	TRBJ2-5	CASSPGLAGISYQETQYF	TGTGCCAGCAGTCCGGGACTAGCGGGAATTTCGTACCAAGAGACCCAGTACTTC
TRBV6-5	TRBD2	-	TRBJ2-7	CASRQTSDSYEQYF	TGTGCCAGCAGACAGACTAGCGATTCTTACGAGCAGTACTTC
TRBV7-2	-	-	TRBJ1-1	CASSLAPGSTGKNTEAFF	TGTGCCAGCAGCTTAGCGCCGGGCTCGACAGGAAAGAACACTGAAGCTTTCTTT
TRBV7-3	TRBD2	-	TRBJ2-1	CASSLTSGGYSYNEQFF	TGTGCCAGCAGCTTAACTAGCGGGGGGTACTCCTACAATGAGCAGTTCTTC
TRBV30	TRBD1	-	TRBJ2-7	CAWSVQGEGEQYF	TGTGCCTGGAGTGTACAGGGGGAAGGCGAGCAGTACTTC
TRBV5-4	TRBD2	-	TRBJ2-3	CASSPRGGSGSGKDTQYF	TGTGCCAGCAGCCCCCGCGGGGGTAGCGGGAGTGGTAAAGATACGCAGTATTTT
TRBV28	TRBD1	-	TRBJ2-3	CASRGRGQGTDTQYF	TGTGCCAGCAGAGGTCGGGGACAGGGAACAGATACGCAGTATTTT
TRBV27	TRBD1	-	TRBJ1-2	CASSPDRGGYGYTF	TGTGCCAGCAGTCCGGACAGGGGAGGTTATGGCTACACCTTC
TRBV9	TRBD2	few	TRBJ2-3	CASSVDWGTSAQSTQYF	TGTGCCAGCAGCGTAGATTGGGGGACTAGCGCCCAGAGTACGCAGTATTTT
TRBV9	-	-	TRBJ2-7	CASSVAMGTPSYEQYF	TGTGCCAGCAGCGTAGCTATGGGGACTCCTTCCTACGAGCAGTACTTC
TRBV28	-	-	TRBJ1-2	CASSPYGGIYGYTF	TGTGCCAGCAGTCCCTACGGAGGTATCTATGGCTACACCTTC
TRBV30	TRBD1	-	TRBJ2-2	CASSGTANTGELFF	TGTGCTTCGTCCGGGACAGCGAACACCGGGGAGCTGTTTTTT